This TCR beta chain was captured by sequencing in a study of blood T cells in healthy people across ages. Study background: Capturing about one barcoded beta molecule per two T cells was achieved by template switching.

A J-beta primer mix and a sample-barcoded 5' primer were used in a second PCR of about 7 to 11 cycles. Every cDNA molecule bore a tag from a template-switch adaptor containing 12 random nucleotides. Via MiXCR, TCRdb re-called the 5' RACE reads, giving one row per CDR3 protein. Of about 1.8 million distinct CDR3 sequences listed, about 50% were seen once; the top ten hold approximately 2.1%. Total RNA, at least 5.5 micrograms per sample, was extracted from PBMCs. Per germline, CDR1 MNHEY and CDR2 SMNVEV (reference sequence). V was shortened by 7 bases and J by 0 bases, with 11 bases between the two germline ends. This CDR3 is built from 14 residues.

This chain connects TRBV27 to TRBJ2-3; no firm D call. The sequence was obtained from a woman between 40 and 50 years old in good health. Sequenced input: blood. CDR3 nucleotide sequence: TGTGCCAGCATAGGTTCCACTAGCACAGATACGCAGTATTTT. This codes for CASIGSTSTDTQYF.